Detailed here is one TCR beta chain. Germline CDR1 SGHRS, CDR2 YFSETQ. The germline V and J ends were trimmed by 2 bases and 1 base, with 6 bases remaining between them. The CDR3 runs 13 residues. The repertoire was sequenced with immunoSEQ multiplex PCR; TCRdb's copy has only in-frame clones and lacks some. The sample lists approximately 150,000 clones, roughly 87% occurring once. These data belong to a study of blood T cell repertoires in COVID-19. The sequence derives from a woman aged 35 to 49 who had been exposed to COVID-19. V is TRBV5-1 and J is TRBJ1-1, with D uncertain. Sample: PBMCs or T cells enriched from blood (not recorded which). The CDR3 bases are TGCGCCAGCAGCTTCGGTGGGAACACTGAAGCTTTCTTT. It encodes CASSFGGNTEAFF.